The rows below give T cell receptor beta chains drawn from one sample of a study of human T cells and chemical hapten exposure. TCRdb independently ran MiXCR on the RACE reads; one entry per CDR3 protein. This table holds under 450,000 distinct CDR3 sequences, about 6.9% found once. The sequences come from whole blood, collected in connection with sensitization to the hapten diphenylcyclopropenone (DPC). Receptors were obtained from a young woman with alopecia areata. Some clones in this sample may be carry-over from other donors' samples. Each CDR3 is given with its conserved first and last residue. Each record gives: V gene, clone size, D gene, CDR3 length, J gene, CDR3 protein, CDR3 DNA. A D gene is named only where the DNA matches it firmly. Size values are once, few and many counts, or a class for expanded clones, and some rows have none.

TRBV7-3	few	.	14	TRBJ2-4	CASSLTGQKNIQYF	TGTGCCAGCAGCTTAACGGGCCAAAAAAACATTCAGTACTTC
TRBV4-3	.	.	16	TRBJ1-6	CASSQDHPGTGSPLHF	TGCGCCAGCAGCCAAGATCATCCGGGGACGGGTTCACCCCTCCACTTT
TRBV5-1	few	TRBD1	16	TRBJ1-2	CASSAAGQGALEGYTF	TGCGCCAGCAGCGCAGCGGGACAGGGGGCCTTGGAAGGCTACACCTTC
TRBV6-2/TRBV6-3	few	TRBD1	15	TRBJ1-1	CASSQGTGADTEAFF	TGTGCCAGCAGTCAAGGGACAGGGGCGGACACTGAAGCTTTCTTT
TRBV7-2	few	.	15	TRBJ1-3	CASSSLAGAGNTIYF	TGTGCCAGCAGCTCCCTTGCAGGGGCTGGAAACACCATATATTTT
TRBV3-1	.	.	13	TRBJ2-5	CASSPAYQETQYF	TGTGCCAGCAGCCCCGCCTACCAAGAGACCCAGTACTTC
TRBV4-3	many	TRBD1	18	TRBJ1-1	CASSQIQGALGMNTEAFF	TGCGCCAGCAGCCAAATACAGGGGGCTTTAGGAATGAACACTGAAGCTTTCTTT
TRBV7-9	many	.	14	TRBJ1-1	CASSLSFGILEAFF	TGTGCCAGCAGCTTAAGTTTTGGTATACTTGAAGCTTTCTTT
TRBV4-3	.	.	14	TRBJ2-3	CASSQDDNTDTQYF	TGCGCCAGCAGCCAAGATGACAACACAGATACGCAGTATTTT
TRBV28	.	.	15	TRBJ2-7	CASSIPGYWGYEQYF	TGTGCCAGCAGTATCCCGGGGTATTGGGGCTACGAGCAGTACTTC
TRBV4-3	few	TRBD2	17	TRBJ2-3	CASSQGLADSSTDTQYF	TGCGCCAGCAGCCAAGGACTAGCGGACTCTAGCACAGATACGCAGTATTTT
TRBV6-1	many	.	15	TRBJ1-5	CASRSRQVMNQPQHF	TGTGCCAGCAGGAGTCGACAGGTTATGAATCAGCCCCAGCATTTT
TRBV29-1	.	.	15	TRBJ1-2	CSVASLGGEGRGSTF	TGCAGCGTTGCTTCCTTAGGCGGGGAAGGCCGGGGAAGCACCTTC
TRBV11-2	few	.	17	TRBJ1-3	CASSLSLLILSGNTIYF	TGTGCCAGCAGCTTAAGCCTGCTCATCCTCTCTGGAAACACCATATATTTT
TRBV6-2/TRBV6-3	few	.	12	TRBJ1-2	CASSWTAYGYTF	TGTGCCAGCAGTTGGACAGCCTATGGCTACACCTTC
TRBV12-3/TRBV12-4	.	.	15	TRBJ1-1	CASSPEAAADTEAFF	TGTGCCAGCAGTCCCGAGGCAGCCGCGGACACTGAAGCTTTCTTT
TRBV10-3	.	.	10	TRBJ2-1	CAIGGEEQFF	TGTGCCATCGGTGGGGAGGAGCAGTTCTTC
TRBV7-3	many	.	14	TRBJ1-2	CASSFSYSGRNAVF	TGTGCCAGCAGCTTTAGTTATTCGGGGAGGAATGCGGTTTTC
TRBV3-1	.	.	15	TRBJ2-5	CASSQPTEYQETQYF	TGTGCCAGCAGCCAACCAACCGAGTACCAAGAGACCCAGTACTTC
TRBV6-5	.	.	13	TRBJ2-7	CASSYSFSLATYF	TGTGCCAGCAGTTACTCGTTCAGCCTGGCCACGTACTTC
TRBV7-3	many	.	15	TRBJ1-1	CASSSLGQGTAEAFF	TGTGCCAGCAGTTCGTTGGGGCAGGGAACTGCTGAAGCTTTCTTT
TRBV20-1	.	.	10	TRBJ1-2	CRGGNNGYTF	TGCAGAGGTGGGAACAATGGCTACACCTTC
TRBV5-1	many	.	15	TRBJ2-3	CASSYLGGGSDTQYF	TGCGCCAGCAGCTACCTCGGTGGGGGGTCTGATACGCAGTATTTT
TRBV20-1	.	.	13	TRBJ2-7	CSARAPGGPEQYF	TGCAGTGCTAGAGCCCCTGGGGGGCCCGAGCAGTACTTC
TRBV14	few	.	17	TRBJ2-7	CASSHVGHWGSRGEQYF	TGTGCCAGCAGCCACGTAGGGCACTGGGGTTCGAGAGGCGAGCAGTACTTC
TRBV28	few	TRBD2	15	TRBJ2-3	CASSFRLAGGDTQYF	TGTGCCAGCAGTTTTCGGCTAGCGGGGGGAGATACGCAGTATTTT
TRBV5-4	few	.	11	TRBJ2-1	CASNLAGEQFF	TGTGCCAGCAACTTGGCAGGGGAGCAGTTCTTC
TRBV7-2	many	TRBD1	16	TRBJ1-5	CASSLVPQGVNQPQHF	TGTGCCAGCAGCTTAGTCCCGCAGGGGGTCAATCAGCCCCAGCATTTT
TRBV6-2/TRBV6-3	few	TRBD1	16	TRBJ1-1	CASSYLPDRADTEAFF	TGTGCCAGCAGTTACCTGCCGGACAGGGCGGATACTGAAGCTTTCTTT
TRBV5-1	many	TRBD2	14	TRBJ2-5	CASSSGTSAETQYF	TGCGCCAGCAGCTCCGGGACTAGCGCCGAGACCCAGTACTTC
TRBV5-5	many	TRBD1	20	TRBJ1-4	CASSGETTGGVIPANEKLFF	TGTGCCAGCAGCGGGGAGACGACAGGGGGCGTCATCCCGGCTAATGAAAAACTGTTTTTT
TRBV4-2	many	.	15	TRBJ2-1	CASSPQGNSYNEQFF	TGTGCCAGCAGCCCCCAGGGAAACTCCTACAATGAGCAGTTCTTC
TRBV20-1	many	.	14	TRBJ1-1	CSANVGTLNTEAFF	TGCAGTGCAAACGTTGGGACCCTCAACACTGAAGCTTTCTTT
TRBV7-2	.	.	14	TRBJ1-6	CASSLGRYNSPLHF	TGTGCCAGCAGTCTAGGACGGTACAATTCACCCCTCCACTTT
TRBV2	.	.	13	TRBJ1-5	CASTGTRNQPQHF	TGTGCCAGCACCGGAACACGCAATCAGCCCCAGCATTTT
TRBV10-2	.	.	15	TRBJ1-5	CASSESRVINQPQHF	TGCGCCAGCAGTGAGTCAAGGGTGATCAATCAGCCCCAGCATTTT
TRBV7-2	few	.	12	TRBJ1-5	CASSLFSQPQHF	TGTGCCAGCAGCCTGTTCAGTCAGCCCCAGCATTTT
TRBV6-1	few	.	12	TRBJ2-2	CASSGSGPKLFF	TGTGCCAGCAGTGGATCCGGGCCTAAGCTGTTTTTT
TRBV12-3/TRBV12-4	.	.	12	TRBJ2-3	CASSLIRDTQYF	TGTGCCAGCAGTTTAATCAGGGATACGCAGTATTTT
TRBV12-5	many	.	12	TRBJ1-1	CASGPSVGAAFF	TGTGCTAGTGGTCCCTCCGTGGGCGCAGCTTTCTTT
TRBV7-9	few	.	15	TRBJ2-1	CASSFDPRSYNEQFF	TGTGCCAGCAGCTTCGACCCCCGGTCCTACAATGAGCAGTTCTTC
TRBV5-1	many	TRBD1	11	TRBJ2-7	CAPTGGYEQYF	TGCGCGCCTACAGGGGGCTACGAGCAGTACTTC
TRBV27	many	.	14	TRBJ1-5	CASSKKDSNQPQHF	TGTGCCAGCAGTAAGAAAGATAGCAATCAGCCCCAGCATTTT
TRBV5-6	few	TRBD1	16	TRBJ2-4	CASSRGIRGTENIQYF	TGTGCCAGCAGCAGGGGGATAAGGGGGACAGAAAACATTCAGTACTTC
TRBV27	many	.	13	TRBJ1-2	CASSYLPNYGYTF	TGTGCCAGCAGTTACTTACCCAACTATGGCTACACCTTC